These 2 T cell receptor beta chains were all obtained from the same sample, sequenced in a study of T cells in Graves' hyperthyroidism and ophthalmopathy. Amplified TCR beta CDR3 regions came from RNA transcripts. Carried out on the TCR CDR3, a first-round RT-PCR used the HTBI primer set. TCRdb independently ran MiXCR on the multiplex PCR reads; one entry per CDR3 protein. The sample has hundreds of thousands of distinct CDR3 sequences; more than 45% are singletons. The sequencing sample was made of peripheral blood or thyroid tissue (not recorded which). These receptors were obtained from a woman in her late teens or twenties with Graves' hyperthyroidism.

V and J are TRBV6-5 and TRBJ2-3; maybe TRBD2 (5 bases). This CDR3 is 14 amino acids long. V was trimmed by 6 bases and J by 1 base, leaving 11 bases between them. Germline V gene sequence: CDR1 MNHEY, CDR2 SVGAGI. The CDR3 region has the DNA TGTGCCAGCAGCCCGGCGGGCCGCACAGATACGCAGTATTTT. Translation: CASSPAGRTDTQYF.

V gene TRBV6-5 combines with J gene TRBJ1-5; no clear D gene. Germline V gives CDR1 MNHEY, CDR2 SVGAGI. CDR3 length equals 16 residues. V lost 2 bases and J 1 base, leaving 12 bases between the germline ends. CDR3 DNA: TGTGCCAGCAGTTACCAGGCAGGCCCAAGCAATCAGCCCCAGCATTTT. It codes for CASSYQAGPSNQPQHF.